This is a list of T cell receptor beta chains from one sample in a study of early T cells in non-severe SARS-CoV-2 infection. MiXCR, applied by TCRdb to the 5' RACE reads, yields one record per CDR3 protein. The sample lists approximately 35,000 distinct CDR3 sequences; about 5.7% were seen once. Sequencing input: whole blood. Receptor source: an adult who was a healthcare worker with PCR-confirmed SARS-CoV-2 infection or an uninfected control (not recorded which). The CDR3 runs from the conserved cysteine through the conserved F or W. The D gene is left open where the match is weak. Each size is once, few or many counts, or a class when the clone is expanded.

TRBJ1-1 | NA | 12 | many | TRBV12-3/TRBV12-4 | CASSVERTEAFF | TGTGCCAGCAGCGTCGAACGAACTGAAGCTTTCTTT
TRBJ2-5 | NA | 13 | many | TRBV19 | CASSINLQETQYF | TGTGCCAGTAGTATAAACCTACAAGAGACCCAGTACTTC
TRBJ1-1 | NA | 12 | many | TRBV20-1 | CSARRRGTEAFF | TGCAGTGCTCGGCGAAGGGGCACTGAAGCTTTCTTT
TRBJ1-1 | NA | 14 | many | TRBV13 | CASSFQGVNTEAFF | TGTGCCAGCAGCTTTCAGGGAGTGAACACTGAAGCTTTCTTT
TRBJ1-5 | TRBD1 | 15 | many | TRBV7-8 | CASSPTGGTNQPQHF | TGTGCCAGCAGCCCGACAGGGGGAACCAATCAGCCCCAGCATTTT
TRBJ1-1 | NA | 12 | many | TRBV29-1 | CSVDMDSGGAFF | TGCAGCGTTGATATGGACAGCGGGGGAGCTTTCTTT
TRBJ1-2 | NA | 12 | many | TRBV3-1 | CASSQYRYGYTF | TGTGCCAGCAGCCAATATCGGTATGGCTACACCTTC
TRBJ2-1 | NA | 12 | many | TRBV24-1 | CATSEVYNEQFF | TGTGCCACCAGTGAGGTGTACAATGAGCAGTTCTTC
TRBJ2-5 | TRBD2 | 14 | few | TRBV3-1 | CASSLGTTQETQYF | TGTGCCAGCAGCCTGGGGACTACTCAAGAGACCCAGTACTTC
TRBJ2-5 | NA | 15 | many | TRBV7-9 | CASSFAPLGQETQYF | TGTGCCAGCAGCTTTGCCCCCTTGGGCCAAGAGACCCAGTACTTC
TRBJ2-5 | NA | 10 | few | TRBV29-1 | CSAGGETQYF | TGCAGCGCAGGGGGGGAGACCCAGTACTTC
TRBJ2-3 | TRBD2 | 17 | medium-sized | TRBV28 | CASSFHLTSGGGDTQYF | TGTGCCAGCAGTTTCCACCTTACTAGCGGGGGAGGAGATACGCAGTATTTT